This TCR beta chain was captured in a study of T cell responses to AZD1222 COVID-19 vaccine. The study, taken as a whole, reports: The study identified only five to seven AZD1222 recipients as seropositive at baseline.

With respect to this clone: What it binds is unknown.

The CDR3 has 15 residues. Germline CDR1 reads MNHNY; CDR2 reads SVGAGI (reference sequence). The V end lost 4 bases, the J end lost 4 bases, and 14 bases lay between the germline ends. Using immunoSEQ multiplex PCR, the repertoire was profiled, and TCRdb retains in-frame clones only, with some absent. The sample has some 120,000 clones, about 89% seen once; the top ten hold roughly 11%. The chain has TRBV6-6 and TRBJ1-3; D is perhaps TRBD1 (5 bases). Sequencing used peripheral blood, obtained on day 0 of MenACWY control vaccination. The source of this sequence is an adult in good health. The CDR3 DNA reads TGTGCCAGCAGTTCTTTGGGGCTCGAAGGAAACACCATATATTTT. This encodes CASSSLGLEGNTIYF.